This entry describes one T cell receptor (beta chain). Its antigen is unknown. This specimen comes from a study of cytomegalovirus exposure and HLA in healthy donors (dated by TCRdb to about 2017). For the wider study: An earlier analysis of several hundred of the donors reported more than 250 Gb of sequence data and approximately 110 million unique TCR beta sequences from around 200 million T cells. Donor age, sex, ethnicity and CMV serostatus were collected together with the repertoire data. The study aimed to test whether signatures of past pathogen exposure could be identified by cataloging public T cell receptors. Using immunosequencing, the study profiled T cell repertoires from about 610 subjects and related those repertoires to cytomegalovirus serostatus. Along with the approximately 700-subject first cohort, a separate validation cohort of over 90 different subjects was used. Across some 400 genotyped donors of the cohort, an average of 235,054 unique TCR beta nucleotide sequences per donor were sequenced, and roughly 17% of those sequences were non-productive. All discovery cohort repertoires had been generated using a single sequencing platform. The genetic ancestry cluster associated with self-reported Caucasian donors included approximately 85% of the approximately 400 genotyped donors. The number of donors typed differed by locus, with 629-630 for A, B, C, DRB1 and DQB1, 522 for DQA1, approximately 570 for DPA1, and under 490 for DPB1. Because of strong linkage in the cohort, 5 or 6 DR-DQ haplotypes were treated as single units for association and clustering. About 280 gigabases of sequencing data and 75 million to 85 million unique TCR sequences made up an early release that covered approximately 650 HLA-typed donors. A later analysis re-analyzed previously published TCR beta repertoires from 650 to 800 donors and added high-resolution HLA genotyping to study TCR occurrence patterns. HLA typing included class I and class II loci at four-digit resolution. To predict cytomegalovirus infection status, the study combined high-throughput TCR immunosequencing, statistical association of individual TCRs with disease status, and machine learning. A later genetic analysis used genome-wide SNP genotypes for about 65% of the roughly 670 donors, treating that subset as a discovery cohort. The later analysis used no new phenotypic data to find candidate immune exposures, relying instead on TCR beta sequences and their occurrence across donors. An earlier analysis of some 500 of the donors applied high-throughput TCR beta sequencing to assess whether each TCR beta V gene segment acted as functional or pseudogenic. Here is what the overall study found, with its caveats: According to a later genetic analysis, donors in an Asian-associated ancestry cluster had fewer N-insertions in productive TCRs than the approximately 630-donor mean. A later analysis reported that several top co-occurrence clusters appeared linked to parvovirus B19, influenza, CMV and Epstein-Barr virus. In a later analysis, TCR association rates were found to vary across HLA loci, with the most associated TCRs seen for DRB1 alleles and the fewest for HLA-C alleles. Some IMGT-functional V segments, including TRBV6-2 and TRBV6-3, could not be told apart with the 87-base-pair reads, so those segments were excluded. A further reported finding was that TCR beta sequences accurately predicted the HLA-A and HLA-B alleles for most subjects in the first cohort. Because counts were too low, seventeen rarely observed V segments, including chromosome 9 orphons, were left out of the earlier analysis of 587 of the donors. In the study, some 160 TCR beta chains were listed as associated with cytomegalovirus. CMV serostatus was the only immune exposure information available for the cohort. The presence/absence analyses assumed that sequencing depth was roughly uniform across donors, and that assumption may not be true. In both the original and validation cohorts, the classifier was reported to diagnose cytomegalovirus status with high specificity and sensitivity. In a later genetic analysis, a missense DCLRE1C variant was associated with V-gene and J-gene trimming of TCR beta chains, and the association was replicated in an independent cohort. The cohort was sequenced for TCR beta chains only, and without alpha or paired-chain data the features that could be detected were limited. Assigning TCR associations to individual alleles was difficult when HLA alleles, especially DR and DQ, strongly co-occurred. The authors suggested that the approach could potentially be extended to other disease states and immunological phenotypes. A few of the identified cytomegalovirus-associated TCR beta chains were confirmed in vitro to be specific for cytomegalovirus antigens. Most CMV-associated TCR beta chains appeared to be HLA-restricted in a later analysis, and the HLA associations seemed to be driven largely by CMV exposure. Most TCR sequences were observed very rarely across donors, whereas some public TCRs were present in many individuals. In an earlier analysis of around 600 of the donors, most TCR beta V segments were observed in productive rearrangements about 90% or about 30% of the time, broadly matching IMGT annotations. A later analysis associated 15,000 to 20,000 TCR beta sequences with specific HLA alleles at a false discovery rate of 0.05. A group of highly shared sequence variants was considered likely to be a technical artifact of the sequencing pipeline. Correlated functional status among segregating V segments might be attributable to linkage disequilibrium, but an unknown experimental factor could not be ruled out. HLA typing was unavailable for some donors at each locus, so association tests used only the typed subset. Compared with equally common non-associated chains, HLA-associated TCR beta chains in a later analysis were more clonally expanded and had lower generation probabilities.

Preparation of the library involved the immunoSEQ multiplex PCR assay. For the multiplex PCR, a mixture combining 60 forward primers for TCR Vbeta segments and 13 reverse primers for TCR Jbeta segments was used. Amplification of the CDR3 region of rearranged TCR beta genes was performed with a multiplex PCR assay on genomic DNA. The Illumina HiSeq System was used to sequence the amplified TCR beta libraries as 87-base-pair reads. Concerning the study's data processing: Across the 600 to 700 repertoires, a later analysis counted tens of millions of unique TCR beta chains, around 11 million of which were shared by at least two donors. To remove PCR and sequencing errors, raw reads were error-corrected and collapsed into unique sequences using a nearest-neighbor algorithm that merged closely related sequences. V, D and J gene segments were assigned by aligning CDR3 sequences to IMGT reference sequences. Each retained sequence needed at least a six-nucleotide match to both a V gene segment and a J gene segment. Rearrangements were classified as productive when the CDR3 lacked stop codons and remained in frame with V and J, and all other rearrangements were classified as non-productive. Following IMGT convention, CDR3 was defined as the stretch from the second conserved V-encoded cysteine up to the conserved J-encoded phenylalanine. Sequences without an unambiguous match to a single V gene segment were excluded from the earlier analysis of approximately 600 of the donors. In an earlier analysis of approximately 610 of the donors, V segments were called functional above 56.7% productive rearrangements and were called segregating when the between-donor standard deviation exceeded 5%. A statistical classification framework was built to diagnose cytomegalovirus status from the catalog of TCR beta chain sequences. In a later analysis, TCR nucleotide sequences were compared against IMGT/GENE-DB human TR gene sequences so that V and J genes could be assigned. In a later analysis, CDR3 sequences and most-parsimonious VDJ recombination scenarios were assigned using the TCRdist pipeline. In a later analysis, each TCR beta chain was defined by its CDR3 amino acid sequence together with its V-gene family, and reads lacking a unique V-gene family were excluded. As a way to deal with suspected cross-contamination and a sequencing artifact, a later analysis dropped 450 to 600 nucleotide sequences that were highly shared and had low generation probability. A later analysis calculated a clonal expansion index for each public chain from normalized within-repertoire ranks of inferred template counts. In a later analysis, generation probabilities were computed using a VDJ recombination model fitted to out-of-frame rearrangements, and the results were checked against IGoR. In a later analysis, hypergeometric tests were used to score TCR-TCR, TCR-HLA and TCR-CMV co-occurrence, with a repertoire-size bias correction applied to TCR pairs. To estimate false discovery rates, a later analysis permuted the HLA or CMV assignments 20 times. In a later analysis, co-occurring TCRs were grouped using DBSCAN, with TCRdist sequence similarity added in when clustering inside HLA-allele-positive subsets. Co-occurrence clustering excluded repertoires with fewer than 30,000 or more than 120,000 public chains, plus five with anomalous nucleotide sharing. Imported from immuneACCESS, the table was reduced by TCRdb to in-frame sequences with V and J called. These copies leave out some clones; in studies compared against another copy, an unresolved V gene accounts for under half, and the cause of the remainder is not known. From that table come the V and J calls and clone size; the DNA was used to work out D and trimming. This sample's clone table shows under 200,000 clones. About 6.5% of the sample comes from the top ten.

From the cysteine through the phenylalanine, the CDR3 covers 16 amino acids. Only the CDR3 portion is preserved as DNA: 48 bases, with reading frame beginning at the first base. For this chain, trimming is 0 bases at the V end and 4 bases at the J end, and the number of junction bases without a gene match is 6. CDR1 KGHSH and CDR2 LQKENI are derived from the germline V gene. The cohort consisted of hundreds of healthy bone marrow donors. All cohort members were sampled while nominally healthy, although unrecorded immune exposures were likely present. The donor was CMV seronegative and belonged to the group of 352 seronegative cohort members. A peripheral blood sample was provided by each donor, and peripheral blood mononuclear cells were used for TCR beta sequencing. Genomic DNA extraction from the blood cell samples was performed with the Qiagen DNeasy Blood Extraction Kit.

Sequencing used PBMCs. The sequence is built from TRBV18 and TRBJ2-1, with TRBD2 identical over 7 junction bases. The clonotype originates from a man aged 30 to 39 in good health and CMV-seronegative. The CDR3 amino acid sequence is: CASSPPYLAAYNEQFF. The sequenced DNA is TGTGCCAGCTCACCACCCTACCTAGCGGCATACAATGAGCAGTTCTTC. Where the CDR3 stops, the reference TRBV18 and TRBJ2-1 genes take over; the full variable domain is NAGVMQNPRHLVRRRGQEARLRCSPMKGHSHVYWYRQLPEEGLKFMVYLQKENIIDESGMPKERFSAEFPKEGPSILRIQQVVRGDSAAYFCASSPPYLAAYNEQFFGPGTRLTVL.